This is a list of T cell receptor beta chains from one sample in a study of shared T cell receptors in the human thymus. Clones were sequenced by immunoSEQ multiplex PCR, and TCRdb holds only the in-frame ones, with some missing. This sample has 720,000 or so clones; 70% to 90% occur once, and the top ten carry more than 0.008%. These same data were also listed under a study on human thymus T cells.

The sample consisted of thymocytes. These receptors came from a girl younger than two with a congenital heart defect. Each CDR3 is given with its conserved first and last residue. The order of the fields is V gene, D gene, J gene, clone size, CDR3 protein, CDR3 DNA. A D gene is named only where the DNA matches it firmly. The size field is filled for only some rows; it gives once, few, many or a size class.

v_gene: TRBV5-1; d_gene: .; j_gene: TRBJ2-7; abundance: .; CDR3aa: CASRHSYRNPSYEQYF; CDR3nt: TGCGCCAGCAGACATTCTTACAGGAACCCCTCCTACGAGCAGTACTTC
v_gene: TRBV6-1; d_gene: TRBD1; j_gene: TRBJ2-7; abundance: .; CDR3aa: CASSDTLTGVGEQYF; CDR3nt: TGTGCCAGCAGTGACACATTGACAGGGGTTGGGGAGCAGTACTTC
v_gene: TRBV18; d_gene: TRBD1; j_gene: TRBJ2-7; abundance: .; CDR3aa: CASSYAVGTEQAYEQYF; CDR3nt: TGTGCCAGCTCATACGCAGTGGGGACAGAACAGGCCTACGAGCAGTACTTC
v_gene: TRBV4-2; d_gene: .; j_gene: TRBJ2-7; abundance: .; CDR3aa: CASSQDSRSRVAEQYF; CDR3nt: TGTGCCAGCAGCCAAGATTCCAGGTCGCGAGTTGCCGAGCAGTACTTC
v_gene: TRBV19; d_gene: .; j_gene: TRBJ1-1; abundance: .; CDR3aa: CASETDYNTEAFF; CDR3nt: TGTGCCAGTGAGACAGATTATAACACTGAAGCTTTCTTT
v_gene: TRBV5-6; d_gene: .; j_gene: TRBJ1-3; abundance: .; CDR3aa: CASSSRGNTIYF; CDR3nt: TGTGCCAGCAGCTCCCGGGGAAACACCATATATTTT
v_gene: TRBV27; d_gene: .; j_gene: TRBJ2-5; abundance: .; CDR3aa: CASSPHTSDYPQETQYF; CDR3nt: TGTGCCAGCAGTCCTCACACCTCCGACTACCCCCAAGAGACCCAGTACTTC
v_gene: TRBV6-5; d_gene: .; j_gene: TRBJ2-5; abundance: .; CDR3aa: CASSYWAGEGTQYF; CDR3nt: TGTGCCAGCAGTTACTGGGCAGGGGAGGGGACCCAGTACTTC
v_gene: TRBV9; d_gene: TRBD2; j_gene: TRBJ2-1; abundance: .; CDR3aa: CASSSYGTSGEYYNEQFF; CDR3nt: TGTGCCAGCAGTTCCTACGGGACTAGCGGGGAATACTACAATGAGCAGTTCTTC
v_gene: TRBV4-1; d_gene: .; j_gene: TRBJ1-2; abundance: .; CDR3aa: CASSPLDSPYGYTF; CDR3nt: TGCGCCAGCAGCCCCCTAGACAGCCCCTATGGCTACACCTTC
v_gene: TRBV7-2; d_gene: .; j_gene: TRBJ2-5; abundance: .; CDR3aa: CATPRDKETQYF; CDR3nt: TGTGCCACCCCCCGGGACAAAGAGACCCAGTACTTC
v_gene: TRBV11-3; d_gene: TRBD2; j_gene: TRBJ2-1; abundance: .; CDR3aa: CVRSSGSDNEQFF; CDR3nt: TGTGTAAGGTCTAGCGGATCTGACAATGAGCAGTTCTTC
v_gene: TRBV6-6; d_gene: TRBD2; j_gene: TRBJ2-1; abundance: once; CDR3aa: CASSYGSGGSNEQFF; CDR3nt: TGTGCCAGCAGTTACGGAAGCGGGGGCTCGAATGAGCAGTTCTTC
v_gene: TRBV5-4; d_gene: TRBD1; j_gene: TRBJ2-6; abundance: .; CDR3aa: CASSIRDRGAGANVLTF; CDR3nt: TGTGCCAGCAGCATCCGGGACAGGGGCGCTGGGGCCAACGTCCTGACTTTC
v_gene: TRBV6-5; d_gene: .; j_gene: TRBJ2-6; abundance: .; CDR3aa: CASGWGAGANVLTF; CDR3nt: TGTGCCAGCGGATGGGGAGCTGGGGCCAACGTCCTGACTTTC
v_gene: TRBV5-5; d_gene: .; j_gene: TRBJ1-5; abundance: .; CDR3aa: CASSFFILWSNQPQHF; CDR3nt: TGTGCCAGCAGCTTTTTTATTCTTTGGAGTAATCAGCCCCAGCATTTT
v_gene: TRBV6-5; d_gene: .; j_gene: TRBJ2-3; abundance: .; CDR3aa: CASSYLGGATDTQYF; CDR3nt: TGTGCCAGCAGTTACCTTGGGGGGGCCACAGATACGCAGTATTTT
v_gene: TRBV9; d_gene: .; j_gene: TRBJ1-1; abundance: .; CDR3aa: CASSVVTGVEAFF; CDR3nt: TGTGCCAGCAGCGTAGTCACCGGGGTTGAAGCTTTCTTT
v_gene: TRBV7-6; d_gene: .; j_gene: TRBJ1-1; abundance: .; CDR3aa: CASSFKGGEENTEAFF; CDR3nt: TGTGCCAGCAGCTTTAAGGGAGGGGAGGAGAACACTGAAGCTTTCTTT
v_gene: TRBV6-5; d_gene: .; j_gene: TRBJ1-1; abundance: few; CDR3aa: CASSYQGGDTEAFF; CDR3nt: TGTGCCAGCAGTTACCAGGGAGGGGACACTGAAGCTTTCTTT
v_gene: TRBV11-2; d_gene: .; j_gene: TRBJ1-4; abundance: .; CDR3aa: CASTSLLGAGGEKLFF; CDR3nt: TGTGCCAGCACCTCTCTCTTGGGGGCGGGAGGTGAAAAACTGTTTTTT
v_gene: TRBV7-9; d_gene: TRBD1; j_gene: TRBJ2-7; abundance: .; CDR3aa: CASSLVGQVGPSALEQYF; CDR3nt: TGTGCCAGCAGCTTAGTGGGACAGGTGGGGCCTTCGGCCCTCGAGCAGTACTTC
v_gene: TRBV29-1; d_gene: .; j_gene: TRBJ2-3; abundance: .; CDR3aa: CSVDSGKSSTDTQYF; CDR3nt: TGCAGCGTTGATAGCGGCAAATCTAGCACAGATACGCAGTATTTT
v_gene: TRBV5-6; d_gene: .; j_gene: TRBJ2-7; abundance: .; CDR3aa: CASRATQQGIGSYEQYF; CDR3nt: TGTGCCAGCAGAGCGACCCAGCAGGGAATAGGCTCCTACGAGCAGTACTTC
v_gene: TRBV9; d_gene: .; j_gene: TRBJ2-2; abundance: .; CDR3aa: CASSVGTAGQAGELFF; CDR3nt: TGTGCCAGCAGCGTAGGGACGGCGGGGCAGGCCGGGGAGCTGTTTTTT
v_gene: TRBV4-1; d_gene: .; j_gene: TRBJ2-2; abundance: .; CDR3aa: CASSQVRGIEARGELFF; CDR3nt: TGCGCCAGCAGCCAAGTTAGGGGCATCGAGGCGCGGGGGGAGCTGTTTTTT
v_gene: TRBV30; d_gene: TRBD2; j_gene: TRBJ2-5; abundance: .; CDR3aa: CAWSGLAGGRGRRETQYF; CDR3nt: TGTGCCTGGAGCGGGTTAGCGGGGGGCCGAGGTAGGAGAGAGACCCAGTACTTC
v_gene: TRBV7-2; d_gene: .; j_gene: TRBJ2-4; abundance: once; CDR3aa: CASSLVEGAKNIQYF; CDR3nt: TGTGCCAGCAGCTTAGTGGAGGGAGCCAAAAACATTCAGTACTTC
v_gene: TRBV6-1; d_gene: TRBD1; j_gene: TRBJ1-5; abundance: .; CDR3aa: CASKKQGPSNQPQHF; CDR3nt: TGTGCCAGCAAGAAACAGGGGCCTAGCAATCAGCCCCAGCATTTT
v_gene: TRBV14; d_gene: .; j_gene: TRBJ1-3; abundance: .; CDR3aa: CASSQDVPHRDHSGNTIYF; CDR3nt: TGTGCCAGCAGCCAAGACGTTCCCCACAGGGACCACTCTGGAAACACCATATATTTT
v_gene: TRBV12-5; d_gene: .; j_gene: TRBJ1-2; abundance: .; CDR3aa: CASGFSERVYTF; CDR3nt: TGTGCTAGTGGTTTTTCTGAACGGGTCTACACCTTC
v_gene: TRBV25-1; d_gene: .; j_gene: TRBJ1-6; abundance: .; CDR3aa: CASGQSSYNSPLHF; CDR3nt: TGTGCCAGCGGACAGAGCTCCTATAATTCACCCCTCCACTTT
v_gene: TRBV5-6; d_gene: TRBD1; j_gene: TRBJ2-7; abundance: .; CDR3aa: CASSQGQASYEQYF; CDR3nt: TGTGCCAGCAGCCAAGGACAGGCGTCCTACGAGCAGTACTTC
v_gene: TRBV10-1; d_gene: .; j_gene: TRBJ1-5; abundance: .; CDR3aa: CASSGGSGNQPQHF; CDR3nt: TGCGCCAGCTCTGGGGGGTCGGGAAATCAGCCCCAGCATTTT
v_gene: TRBV29-1; d_gene: .; j_gene: TRBJ2-5; abundance: .; CDR3aa: CSVHPRDKQETQYF; CDR3nt: TGCAGCGTTCACCCTCGGGACAAGCAAGAGACCCAGTACTTC
v_gene: TRBV7-9; d_gene: .; j_gene: TRBJ1-1; abundance: .; CDR3aa: CASSQKQNRVGECTEAFF; CDR3nt: TGTGCCAGCAGCCAAAAACAGAACAGGGTTGGGGAATGCACTGAAGCTTTCTTT
v_gene: TRBV27; d_gene: .; j_gene: TRBJ2-7; abundance: .; CDR3aa: CASSPLYLYEQYF; CDR3nt: TGTGCCAGCAGCCCACTTTACCTTTACGAGCAGTACTTC
v_gene: TRBV6-1; d_gene: TRBD1; j_gene: TRBJ2-7; abundance: .; CDR3aa: CASGTGTGVCEQYF; CDR3nt: TGTGCCAGCGGAACCGGGACAGGGGTGTGTGAGCAGTACTTC
v_gene: TRBV27; d_gene: .; j_gene: TRBJ2-7; abundance: .; CDR3aa: CASSFRQGYEQYF; CDR3nt: TGTGCCAGCAGTTTTAGGCAGGGCTACGAGCAGTACTTC
v_gene: TRBV27; d_gene: .; j_gene: TRBJ2-3; abundance: .; CDR3aa: CASSLRTGTDTQYF; CDR3nt: TGTGCCAGCAGTCTACGGACAGGCACAGATACGCAGTATTTT
v_gene: TRBV7-3; d_gene: .; j_gene: TRBJ1-1; abundance: .; CDR3aa: CASSEGTGPNTEAFF; CDR3nt: TGTGCCAGCAGCGAAGGCACAGGCCCGAACACTGAAGCTTTCTTT
v_gene: TRBV18; d_gene: .; j_gene: TRBJ1-4; abundance: .; CDR3aa: CASSPPEKQGTNEKLFF; CDR3nt: TGTGCCAGCTCACCACCGGAAAAACAGGGTACTAATGAAAAACTGTTTTTT
v_gene: TRBV5-6; d_gene: .; j_gene: TRBJ2-7; abundance: .; CDR3aa: CASSFISKSSYEQYF; CDR3nt: TGTGCCAGCAGCTTCATCAGTAAATCCTCCTACGAGCAGTACTTC
v_gene: TRBV10-1; d_gene: TRBD1; j_gene: TRBJ2-3; abundance: .; CDR3aa: CASSEPRPGQGPGKSTDTQYF; CDR3nt: TGCGCCAGCAGTGAGCCTCGACCGGGACAGGGACCCGGGAAAAGCACAGATACGCAGTATTTT
v_gene: TRBV7-9; d_gene: .; j_gene: TRBJ2-3; abundance: .; CDR3aa: CASSPGDRVSFTDTQYF; CDR3nt: TGTGCCAGCAGCCCGGGGGACAGAGTATCTTTCACAGATACGCAGTATTTT
v_gene: TRBV11-2; d_gene: .; j_gene: TRBJ2-7; abundance: .; CDR3aa: CASSPPSGPQPLPYEQYF; CDR3nt: TGTGCCAGCAGCCCCCCGTCAGGGCCACAGCCGCTCCCTTACGAGCAGTACTTC
v_gene: TRBV10-2; d_gene: TRBD1; j_gene: TRBJ1-5; abundance: .; CDR3aa: CATSDRAGTNSNQPQHF; CDR3nt: TGCGCCACCTCGGACAGGGCGGGCACAAATAGCAATCAGCCCCAGCATTTT
v_gene: TRBV4-3; d_gene: TRBD2; j_gene: TRBJ2-1; abundance: .; CDR3aa: CASSPSPGLAGDSYNEQFF; CDR3nt: TGCGCCAGCAGCCCAAGCCCTGGACTAGCTGGTGACTCCTACAATGAGCAGTTCTTC
v_gene: TRBV5-6; d_gene: TRBD1; j_gene: TRBJ1-1; abundance: .; CDR3aa: CASSLKPGQADTEAFF; CDR3nt: TGTGCCAGCAGCTTAAAGCCGGGACAGGCCGACACTGAAGCTTTCTTT
v_gene: TRBV19; d_gene: .; j_gene: TRBJ1-2; abundance: few; CDR3aa: CASRRVSYGYTF; CDR3nt: TGTGCCAGTAGGAGGGTTAGCTATGGCTACACCTTC
v_gene: TRBV4-1; d_gene: TRBD1; j_gene: TRBJ1-5; abundance: .; CDR3aa: CASSHFPDRAGQPQHF; CDR3nt: TGCGCCAGCAGCCATTTTCCCGACAGGGCAGGACAGCCCCAGCATTTT
v_gene: TRBV28; d_gene: TRBD1; j_gene: TRBJ1-6; abundance: .; CDR3aa: CASSTGGQWGSPLHF; CDR3nt: TGTGCCAGCAGTACTGGGGGACAGTGGGGATCACCCCTCCACTTT
v_gene: TRBV4-3; d_gene: TRBD2; j_gene: TRBJ2-7; abundance: .; CDR3aa: CASSQSERGLDEQYF; CDR3nt: TGCGCCAGCAGCCAGTCCGAGCGGGGGCTGGATGAGCAGTACTTC
v_gene: TRBV2; d_gene: TRBD1; j_gene: TRBJ2-1; abundance: .; CDR3aa: CASSTPTGGSYNEQFF; CDR3nt: TGTGCCAGCAGTACCCCGACAGGGGGCTCCTACAATGAGCAGTTCTTC
v_gene: TRBV4-2; d_gene: TRBD1; j_gene: TRBJ1-3; abundance: .; CDR3aa: CASSQRALRDRAGRSGNTIYF; CDR3nt: TGTGCCAGCAGCCAGCGGGCTCTCCGGGACAGGGCCGGGCGCTCTGGAAACACCATATATTTT
v_gene: TRBV23-1; d_gene: TRBD1; j_gene: TRBJ1-2; abundance: .; CDR3aa: CASRMRGQRMWGYTF; CDR3nt: TGCGCCAGCAGGATGCGGGGACAGCGGATGTGGGGCTACACCTTC
v_gene: TRBV30; d_gene: .; j_gene: TRBJ2-6; abundance: .; CDR3aa: CAWSVLGWTYSSGANVLTF; CDR3nt: TGTGCCTGGAGTGTACTGGGTTGGACATATAGCTCTGGGGCCAACGTCCTGACTTTC
v_gene: TRBV5-4; d_gene: TRBD1; j_gene: TRBJ1-2; abundance: .; CDR3aa: CASSCRGTGNFYGYTF; CDR3nt: TGTGCCAGCAGCTGCCGGGGGACAGGGAATTTCTATGGCTACACCTTC
v_gene: TRBV6-5; d_gene: .; j_gene: TRBJ1-2; abundance: few; CDR3aa: CASSFTQAHYGYTF; CDR3nt: TGTGCCAGCAGCTTTACCCAGGCACACTATGGCTACACCTTC
v_gene: TRBV6-5; d_gene: .; j_gene: TRBJ2-7; abundance: .; CDR3aa: CASSYSGQGRREQYF; CDR3nt: TGTGCCAGCAGTTACTCGGGGCAGGGGCGGCGCGAGCAGTACTTC